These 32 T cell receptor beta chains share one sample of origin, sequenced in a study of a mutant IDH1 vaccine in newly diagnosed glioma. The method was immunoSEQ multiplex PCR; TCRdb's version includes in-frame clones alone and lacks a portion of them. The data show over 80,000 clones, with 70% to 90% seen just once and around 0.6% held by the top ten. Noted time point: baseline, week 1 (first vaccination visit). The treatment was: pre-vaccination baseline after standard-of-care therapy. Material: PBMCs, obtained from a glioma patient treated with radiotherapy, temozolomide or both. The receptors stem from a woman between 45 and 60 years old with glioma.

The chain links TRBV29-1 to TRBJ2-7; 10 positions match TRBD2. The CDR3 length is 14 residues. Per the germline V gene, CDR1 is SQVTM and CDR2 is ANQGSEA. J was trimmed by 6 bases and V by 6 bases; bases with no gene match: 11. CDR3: CSVTSLAGATEQYF. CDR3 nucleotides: TGCAGCGTCACTTCTCTAGCGGGAGCCACCGAGCAGTACTTC.

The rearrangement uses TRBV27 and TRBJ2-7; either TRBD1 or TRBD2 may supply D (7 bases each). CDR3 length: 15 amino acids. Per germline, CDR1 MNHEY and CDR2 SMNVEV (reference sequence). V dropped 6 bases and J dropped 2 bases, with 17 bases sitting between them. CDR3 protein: CASSRGQGGTYEQYF. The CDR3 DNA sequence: TGTGCCAGCAGCCGAGGGCAGGGGGGGACCTACGAGCAGTACTTC.

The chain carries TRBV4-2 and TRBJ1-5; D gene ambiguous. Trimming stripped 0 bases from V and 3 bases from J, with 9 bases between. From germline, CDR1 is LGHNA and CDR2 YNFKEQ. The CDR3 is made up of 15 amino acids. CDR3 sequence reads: CASSQDGVYNQPQHF. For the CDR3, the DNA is TGTGCCAGCAGCCAAGATGGGGTCTACAATCAGCCCCAGCATTTT.

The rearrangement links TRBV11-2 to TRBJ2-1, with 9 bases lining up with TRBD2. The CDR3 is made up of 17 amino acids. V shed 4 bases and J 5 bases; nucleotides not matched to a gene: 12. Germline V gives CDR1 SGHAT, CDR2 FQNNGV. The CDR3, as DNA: TGTGCCAGCAGCTCAATTTCAGCGGGAGGAAGGAACAATGAGCAGTTCTTC. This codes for CASSSISAGGRNNEQFF.

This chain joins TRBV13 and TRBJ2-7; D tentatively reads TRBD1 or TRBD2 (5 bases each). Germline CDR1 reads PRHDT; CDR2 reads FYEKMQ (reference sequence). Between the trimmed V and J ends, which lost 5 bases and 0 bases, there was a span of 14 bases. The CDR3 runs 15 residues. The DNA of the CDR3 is TGTGCCAGCAGCCTTCAGGGCGGGCCCTCCTACGAGCAGTACTTC. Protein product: CASSLQGGPSYEQYF.

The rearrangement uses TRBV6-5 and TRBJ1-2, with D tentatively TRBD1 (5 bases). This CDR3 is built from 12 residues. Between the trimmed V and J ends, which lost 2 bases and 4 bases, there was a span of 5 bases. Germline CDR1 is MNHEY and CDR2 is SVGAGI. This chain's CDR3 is CASSYRGYGYTF. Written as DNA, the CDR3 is TGTGCCAGCAGTTACAGGGGCTATGGCTACACCTTC.

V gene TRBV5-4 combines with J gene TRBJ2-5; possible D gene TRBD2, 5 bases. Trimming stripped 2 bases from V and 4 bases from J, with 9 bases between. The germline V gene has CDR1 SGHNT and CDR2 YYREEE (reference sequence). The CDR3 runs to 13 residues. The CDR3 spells CASSLGAVETQYF. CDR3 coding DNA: TGTGCCAGCAGCTTAGGAGCGGTAGAGACCCAGTACTTC.

This chain's CDR3 is CASSASGYEQYF. For the CDR3, the DNA is TGTGCCAGCAGCGCCAGCGGCTACGAGCAGTACTTC. V and J are TRBV14 and TRBJ2-7; maybe TRBD2 (5 bases). This CDR3 contains 12 residues. V lost 5 bases and J lost 3, with 8 bases in between. Germline assignment: CDR1 SGHDN and CDR2 FVKESK.

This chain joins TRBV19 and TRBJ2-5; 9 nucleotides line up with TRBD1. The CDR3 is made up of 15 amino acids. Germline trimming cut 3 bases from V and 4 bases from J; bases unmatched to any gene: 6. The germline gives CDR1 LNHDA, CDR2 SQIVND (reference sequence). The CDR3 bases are TGTGCCAGTAGTATTAGAACAGGGGGCTTAGAGACCCAGTACTTC. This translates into CASSIRTGGLETQYF. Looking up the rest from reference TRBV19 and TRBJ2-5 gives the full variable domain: DGGITQSPKYLFRKEGQNVTLSCEQNLNHDAMYWYRQDPGQGLRLIYYSQIVNDFQKGDIAEGYSVSREKKESFPLTVTSAQKNPTAFYLCASSIRTGGLETQYFGPGTRLLVL.

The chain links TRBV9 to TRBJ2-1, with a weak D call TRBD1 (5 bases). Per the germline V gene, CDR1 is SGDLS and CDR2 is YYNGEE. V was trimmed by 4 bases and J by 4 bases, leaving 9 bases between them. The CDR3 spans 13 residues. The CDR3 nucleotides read TGTGCCAGCAGCACACGACAGTACAATGAGCAGTTCTTC. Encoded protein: CASSTRQYNEQFF.

The CDR3 spells CASSYQVFRVYEQYF. In DNA form, the CDR3 reads TGTGCCAGCAGTTATCAGGTTTTCAGGGTCTACGAGCAGTACTTC. J is TRBJ2-7 and V is TRBV28; tentative D call: TRBD1 (5 bases). Germline CDR1 and CDR2: MDHEN and SYDVKM. The CDR3 sequence is 15 residues long. The germline V and J ends were trimmed by 4 bases and 3 bases, with 16 bases remaining between them. The full variable domain, in which reference TRBV28 and TRBJ2-7 provide the parts outside the CDR3, is DVKVTQSSRYLVKRTGEKVFLECVQDMDHENMFWYRQDPGLGLRLIYFSYDVKMKEKGDIPEGYSVSREKKERFSLILESASTNQTSMYLCASSYQVFRVYEQYFGPGTRLTVT.

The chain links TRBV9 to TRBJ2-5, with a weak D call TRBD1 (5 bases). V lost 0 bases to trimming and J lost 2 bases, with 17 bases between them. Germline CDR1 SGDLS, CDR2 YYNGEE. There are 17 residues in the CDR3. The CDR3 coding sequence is TGTGCCAGCAGCGTAGGTTATTTGGACACCTTACAAGAGACCCAGTACTTC. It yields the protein CASSVGYLDTLQETQYF.

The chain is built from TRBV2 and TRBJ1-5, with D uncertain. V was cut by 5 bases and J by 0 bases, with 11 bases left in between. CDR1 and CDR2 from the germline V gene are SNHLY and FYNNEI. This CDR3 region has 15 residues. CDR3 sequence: CASSYPVDSNQPQHF. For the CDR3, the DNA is TGTGCCAGCAGTTATCCAGTGGATAGCAATCAGCCCCAGCATTTT.

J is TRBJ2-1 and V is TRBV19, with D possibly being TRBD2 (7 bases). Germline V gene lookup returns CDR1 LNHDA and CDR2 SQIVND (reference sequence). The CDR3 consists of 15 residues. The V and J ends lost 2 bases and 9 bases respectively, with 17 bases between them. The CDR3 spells CASSIFGLGGSEQFF. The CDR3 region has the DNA TGTGCCAGTAGTATATTTGGACTAGGGGGAAGTGAGCAGTTCTTC.

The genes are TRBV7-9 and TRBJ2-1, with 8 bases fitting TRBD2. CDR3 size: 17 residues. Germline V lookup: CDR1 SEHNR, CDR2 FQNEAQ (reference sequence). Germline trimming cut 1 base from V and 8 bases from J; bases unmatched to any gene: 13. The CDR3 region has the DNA TGTGCCAGCAGCTTAGGGACCCTAGCGGGTAATAGCTATGAGCAGTTCTTC. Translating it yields CASSLGTLAGNSYEQFF.

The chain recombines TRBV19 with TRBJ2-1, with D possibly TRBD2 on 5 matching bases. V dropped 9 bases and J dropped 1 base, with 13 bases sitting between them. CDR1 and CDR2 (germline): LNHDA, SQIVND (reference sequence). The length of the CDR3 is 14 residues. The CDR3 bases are TGTGCCAGCGGCGTACGGGGATCCTACAATGAGCAGTTCTTC. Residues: CASGVRGSYNEQFF.

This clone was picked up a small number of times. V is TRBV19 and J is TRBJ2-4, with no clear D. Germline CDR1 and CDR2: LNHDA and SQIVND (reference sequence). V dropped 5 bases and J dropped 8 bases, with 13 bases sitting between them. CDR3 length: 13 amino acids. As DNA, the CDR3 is TGTGCCAGTAGTCCGGTAAGGGCGGACATTCAGTACTTC. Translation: CASSPVRADIQYF.

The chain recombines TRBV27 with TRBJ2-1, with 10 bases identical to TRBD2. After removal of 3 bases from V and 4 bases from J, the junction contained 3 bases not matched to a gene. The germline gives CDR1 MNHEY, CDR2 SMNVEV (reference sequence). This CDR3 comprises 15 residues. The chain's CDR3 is CASSFGLAEYNEQFF. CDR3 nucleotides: TGTGCCAGCAGTTTCGGACTAGCGGAATACAATGAGCAGTTCTTC.

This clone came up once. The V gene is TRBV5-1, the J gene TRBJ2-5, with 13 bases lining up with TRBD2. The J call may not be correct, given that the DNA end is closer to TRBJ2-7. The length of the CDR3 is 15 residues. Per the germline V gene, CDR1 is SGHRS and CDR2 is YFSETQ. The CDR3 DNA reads TGCGCCAGCAGCAGGACTAGCGGGAGTATCTACGAGCAGTACTTC. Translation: CASSRTSGSIYEQYF.

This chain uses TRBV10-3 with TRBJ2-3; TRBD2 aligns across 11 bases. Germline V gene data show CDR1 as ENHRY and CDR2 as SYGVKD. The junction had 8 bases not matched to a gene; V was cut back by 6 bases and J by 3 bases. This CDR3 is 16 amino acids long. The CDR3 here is CAIRRGLAGGTDTQYF. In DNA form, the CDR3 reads TGTGCCATCAGGCGGGGGCTAGCGGGAGGAACAGATACGCAGTATTTT.

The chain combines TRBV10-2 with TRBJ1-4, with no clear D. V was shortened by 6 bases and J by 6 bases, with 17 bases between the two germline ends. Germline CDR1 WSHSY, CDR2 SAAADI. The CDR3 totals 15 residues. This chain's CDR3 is CASSLLGTLYEKLFF. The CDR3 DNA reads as TGCGCCAGCAGCCTTCTTGGAACCCTCTATGAAAAACTGTTTTTT.

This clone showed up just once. The CDR3: CASSPGTFLYEQYF. The DNA for the CDR3 is TGTGCCAGCAGCCCCGGGACCTTCCTCTACGAGCAGTACTTC. This rearrangement joins TRBV6-5 to TRBJ2-7; possibly TRBD1 or TRBD2 for D (5 bases each). The CDR3 has 14 residues. V was trimmed by 6 bases and J by 3 bases, leaving 15 bases between them. Germline CDR1 is MNHEY and CDR2 is SVGAGI.

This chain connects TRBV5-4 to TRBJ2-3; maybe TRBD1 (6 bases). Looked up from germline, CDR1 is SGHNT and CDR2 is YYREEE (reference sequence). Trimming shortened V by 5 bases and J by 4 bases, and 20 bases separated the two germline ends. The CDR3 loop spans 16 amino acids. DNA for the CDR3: TGTGCCAGCAGACCGTCACAGGGCTCTGGCGCAGATACGCAGTATTTT. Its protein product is CASRPSQGSGADTQYF.

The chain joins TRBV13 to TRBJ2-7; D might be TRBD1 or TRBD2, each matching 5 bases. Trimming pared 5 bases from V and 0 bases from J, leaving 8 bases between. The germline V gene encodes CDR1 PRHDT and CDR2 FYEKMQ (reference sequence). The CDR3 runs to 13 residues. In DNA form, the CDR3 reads TGTGCCAGCAGCCCAGGGAGCTCCTACGAGCAGTACTTC. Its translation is CASSPGSSYEQYF.

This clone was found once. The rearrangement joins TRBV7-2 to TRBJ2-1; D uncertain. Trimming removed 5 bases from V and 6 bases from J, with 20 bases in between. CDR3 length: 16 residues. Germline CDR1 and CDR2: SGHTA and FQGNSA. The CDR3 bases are TGTGCCAGCAGCCCTAGGGCCGAATGGGCTCGCAATGAGCAGTTCTTC. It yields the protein CASSPRAEWARNEQFF.

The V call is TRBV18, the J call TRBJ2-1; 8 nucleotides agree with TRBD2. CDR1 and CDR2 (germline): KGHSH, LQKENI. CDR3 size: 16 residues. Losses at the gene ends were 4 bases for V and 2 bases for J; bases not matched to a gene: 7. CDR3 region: CASSLVSGGAYNEQFF. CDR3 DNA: TGTGCCAGCTCACTTGTATCGGGGGGGGCCTACAATGAGCAGTTCTTC.

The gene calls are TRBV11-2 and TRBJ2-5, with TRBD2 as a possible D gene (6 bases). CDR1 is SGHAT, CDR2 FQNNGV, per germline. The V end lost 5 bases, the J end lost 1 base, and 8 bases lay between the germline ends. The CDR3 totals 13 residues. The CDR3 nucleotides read TGTGCCAGCAGCCAAGCGGGCCAAGAGACCCAGTACTTC. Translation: CASSQAGQETQYF.

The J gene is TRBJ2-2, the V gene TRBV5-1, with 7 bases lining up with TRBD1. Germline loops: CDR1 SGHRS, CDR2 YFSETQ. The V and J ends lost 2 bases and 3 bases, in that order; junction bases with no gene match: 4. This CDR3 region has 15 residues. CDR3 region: CASSFGTAHTGELFF. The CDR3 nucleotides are TGCGCCAGCAGCTTCGGGACAGCTCACACCGGGGAGCTGTTTTTT.

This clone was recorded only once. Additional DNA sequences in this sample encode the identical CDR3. The CDR3 region has the DNA TGTGCCAGCAGCCTATCAAGGAACACCGGGGAGCTGTTTTTT. Protein product: CASSLSRNTGELFF. The chain joins TRBV7-3 to TRBJ2-2; D unresolved. CDR1 SGHTA and CDR2 FQGTGA come from the germline V gene. The CDR3 consists of 14 residues. V was pared by 5 bases and J by 1 base, with 8 bases between.

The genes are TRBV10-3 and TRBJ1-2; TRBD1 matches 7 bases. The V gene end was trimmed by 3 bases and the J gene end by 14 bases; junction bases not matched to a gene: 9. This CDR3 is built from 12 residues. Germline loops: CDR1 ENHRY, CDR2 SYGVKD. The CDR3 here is CAISDSRGTQTF. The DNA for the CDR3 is TGTGCCATCAGTGATTCCAGGGGGACACAGACCTTC.

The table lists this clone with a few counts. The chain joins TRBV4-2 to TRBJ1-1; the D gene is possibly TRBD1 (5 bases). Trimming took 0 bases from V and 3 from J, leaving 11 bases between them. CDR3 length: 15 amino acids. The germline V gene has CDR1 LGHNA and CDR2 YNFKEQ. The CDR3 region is CASSQDMAGYTEAFF. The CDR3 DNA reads TGTGCCAGCAGCCAAGATATGGCAGGGTACACTGAAGCTTTCTTT.

The DNA for the CDR3 is TGTGCCAGCGGCTATCAGCCCCAGCATTTT. Protein sequence: CASGYQPQHF. The chain couples TRBV19 to TRBJ1-5; unclear D gene. The germline V gene has CDR1 LNHDA and CDR2 SQIVND (reference sequence). The ends were cut back, 9 bases at V and 5 bases at J, with 5 bases in the middle. The CDR3 loop spans 10 amino acids.